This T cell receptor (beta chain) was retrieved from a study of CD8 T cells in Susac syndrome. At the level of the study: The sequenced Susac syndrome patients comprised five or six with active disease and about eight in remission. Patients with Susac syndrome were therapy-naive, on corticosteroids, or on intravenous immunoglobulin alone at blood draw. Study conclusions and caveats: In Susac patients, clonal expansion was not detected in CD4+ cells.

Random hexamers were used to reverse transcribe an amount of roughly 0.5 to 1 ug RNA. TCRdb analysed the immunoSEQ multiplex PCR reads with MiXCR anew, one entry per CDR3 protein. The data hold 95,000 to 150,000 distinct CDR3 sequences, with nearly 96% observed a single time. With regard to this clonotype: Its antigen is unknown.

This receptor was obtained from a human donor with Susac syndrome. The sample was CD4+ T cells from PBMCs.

CDR3 DNA sequence: TGTGCCAGCAGCTTTGGTAATAGCGGAATCTACGAGCAGTACTTC. This gives the protein CASSFGNSGIYEQYF. V gene TRBV5-4 combines with J gene TRBJ2-7; tentative D call: TRBD2 (6 bases). The germline V and J ends were trimmed by 2 bases and 3 bases, with 15 bases remaining between them. The germline V gene has CDR1 SGHNT and CDR2 YYREEE (reference sequence). This CDR3 is 15 amino acids long.